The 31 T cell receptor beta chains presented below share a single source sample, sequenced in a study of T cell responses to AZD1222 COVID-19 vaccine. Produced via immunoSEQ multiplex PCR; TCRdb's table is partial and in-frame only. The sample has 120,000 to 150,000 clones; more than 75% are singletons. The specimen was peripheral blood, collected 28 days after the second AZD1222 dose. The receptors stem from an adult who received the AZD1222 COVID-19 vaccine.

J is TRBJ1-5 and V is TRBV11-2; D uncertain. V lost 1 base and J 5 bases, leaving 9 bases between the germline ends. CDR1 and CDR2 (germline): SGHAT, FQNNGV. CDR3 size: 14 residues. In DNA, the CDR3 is TGTGCCAGCAGCTTAGGCGGGTTCGATCAGCCCCAGCATTTT. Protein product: CASSLGGFDQPQHF. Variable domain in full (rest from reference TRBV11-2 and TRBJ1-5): EAGVAQSPRYKIIEKRQSVAFWCNPISGHATLYWYQQILGQGPKLLIQFQNNGVVDDSQLPKDRFSAERLKGVDSTLKIQPAKLEDSAVYLCASSLGGFDQPQHFGDGTRLSIL.

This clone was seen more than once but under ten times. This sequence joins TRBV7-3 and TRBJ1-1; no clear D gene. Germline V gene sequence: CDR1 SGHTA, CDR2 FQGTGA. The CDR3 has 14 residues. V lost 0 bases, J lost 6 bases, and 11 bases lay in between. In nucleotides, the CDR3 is TGTGCCAGCAGCTTAACGTCACAAGGTCCTGAAGCTTTCTTT. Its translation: CASSLTSQGPEAFF.

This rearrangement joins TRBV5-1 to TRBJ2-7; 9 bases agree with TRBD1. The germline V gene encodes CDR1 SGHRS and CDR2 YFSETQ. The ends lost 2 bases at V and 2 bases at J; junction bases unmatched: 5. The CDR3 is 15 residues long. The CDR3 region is CASSFWTGEPYEQYF. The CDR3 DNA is TGCGCCAGCAGCTTCTGGACAGGGGAACCCTACGAGCAGTACTTC. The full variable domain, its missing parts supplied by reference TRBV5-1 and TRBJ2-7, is KAGVTQTPRYLIKTRGQQVTLSCSPISGHRSVSWYQQTPGQGLQFLFEYFSETQRNKGNFPGRFSGRQFSNSRSEMNVSTLELGDSALYLCASSFWTGEPYEQYFGPGTRLTVT.

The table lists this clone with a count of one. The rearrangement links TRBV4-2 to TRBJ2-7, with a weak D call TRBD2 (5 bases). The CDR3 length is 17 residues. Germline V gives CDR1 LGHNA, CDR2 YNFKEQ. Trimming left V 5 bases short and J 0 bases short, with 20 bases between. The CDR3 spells CASSERASPTNSYEQYF. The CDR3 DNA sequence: TGTGCCAGCAGCGAAAGGGCTAGCCCCACCAACTCCTACGAGCAGTACTTC.

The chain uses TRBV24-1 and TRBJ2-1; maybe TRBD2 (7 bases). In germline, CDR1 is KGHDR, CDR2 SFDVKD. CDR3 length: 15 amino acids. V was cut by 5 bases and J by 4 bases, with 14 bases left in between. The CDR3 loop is CATSAGGGPYNEQFF. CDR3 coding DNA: TGTGCCACCAGTGCTGGCGGGGGCCCTTACAATGAGCAGTTCTTC.

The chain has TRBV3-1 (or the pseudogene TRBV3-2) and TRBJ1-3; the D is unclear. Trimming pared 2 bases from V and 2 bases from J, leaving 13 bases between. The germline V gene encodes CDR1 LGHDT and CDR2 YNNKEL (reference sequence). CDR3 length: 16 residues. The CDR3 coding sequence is TGTGCCAGCAGCCAAATGGCTTTGGGGACTGGAAACACCATATATTTT. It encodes CASSQMALGTGNTIYF.

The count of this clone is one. The CDR3 spells CASSVARDSGNTIYF. The CDR3 DNA reads as TGTGCCAGCAGCGTAGCCAGGGACTCTGGAAACACCATATATTTT. The chain employs TRBV9 and TRBJ1-3; D might be TRBD1 (5 bases). CDR1 and CDR2 (germline): SGDLS, YYNGEE. V was pared by 0 bases and J by 0 bases, with 7 bases between. This CDR3 has 15 residues.

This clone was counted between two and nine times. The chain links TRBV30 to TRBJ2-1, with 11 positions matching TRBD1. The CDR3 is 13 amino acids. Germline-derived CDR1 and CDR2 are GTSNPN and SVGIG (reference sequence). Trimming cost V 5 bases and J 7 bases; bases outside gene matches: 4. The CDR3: CAWGQGAVNEQFF. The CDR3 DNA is TGTGCCTGGGGACAGGGGGCAGTGAATGAGCAGTTCTTC.

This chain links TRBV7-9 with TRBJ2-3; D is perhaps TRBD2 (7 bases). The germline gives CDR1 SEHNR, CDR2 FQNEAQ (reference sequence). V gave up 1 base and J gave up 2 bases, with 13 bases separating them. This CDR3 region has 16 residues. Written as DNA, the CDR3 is TGTGCCAGCAGCTTAGTGGGGGGGGCCATCACAGATACGCAGTATTTT. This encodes CASSLVGGAITDTQYF.

CDR3 sequence reads: CSVEDLGFYGYTF. CDR3 coding DNA: TGCAGCGTTGAAGATTTGGGGTTCTATGGCTACACCTTC. The chain couples TRBV29-1 to TRBJ1-2; D not certain. CDR3 length: 13 amino acids. Trimming shortened V by 0 bases and J by 4 bases, and 9 bases separated the two germline ends. CDR1 SQVTM and CDR2 ANQGSEA come from the germline V gene.

The CDR3 bases are TGTGCCAGCACGGCTAGCGTCTACAATGAGCAGTTCTTC. Translating it yields CASTASVYNEQFF. V usage is TRBV6-5 and J usage is TRBJ2-1; TRBD2 might be the D (6 bases). The CDR3 has 13 residues. V dropped 7 bases and J dropped 3 bases, with 10 bases sitting between them. Germline V gives CDR1 MNHEY, CDR2 SVGAGI.

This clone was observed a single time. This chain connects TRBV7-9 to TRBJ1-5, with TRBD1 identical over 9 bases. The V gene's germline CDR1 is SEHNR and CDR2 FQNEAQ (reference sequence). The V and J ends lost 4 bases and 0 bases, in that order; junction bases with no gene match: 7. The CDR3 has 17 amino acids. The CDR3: CASSSGTGLHSNQPQHF. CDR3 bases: TGTGCCAGCAGCTCCGGGACAGGGTTACATAGCAATCAGCCCCAGCATTTT.

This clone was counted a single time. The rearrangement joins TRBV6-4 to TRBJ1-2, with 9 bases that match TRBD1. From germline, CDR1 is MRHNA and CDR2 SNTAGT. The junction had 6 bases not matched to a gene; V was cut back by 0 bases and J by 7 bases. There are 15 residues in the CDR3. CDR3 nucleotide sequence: TGTGCCAGCAGTGACTCGACAGGGGGGGGTTTTGGCTACACCTTC. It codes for CASSDSTGGGFGYTF.

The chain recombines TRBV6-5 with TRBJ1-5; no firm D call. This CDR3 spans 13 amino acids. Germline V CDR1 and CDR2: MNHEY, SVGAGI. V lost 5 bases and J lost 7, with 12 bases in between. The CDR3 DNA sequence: TGTGCCAGCAGTCTGAATAAGAAACAGCCCCAGCATTTT. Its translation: CASSLNKKQPQHF.

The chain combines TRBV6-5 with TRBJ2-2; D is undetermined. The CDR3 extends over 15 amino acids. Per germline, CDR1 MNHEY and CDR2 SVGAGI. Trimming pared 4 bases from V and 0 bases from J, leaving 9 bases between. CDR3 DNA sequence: TGTGCCAGCAGTTTCCGGACGACGAACACCGGGGAGCTGTTTTTT. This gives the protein CASSFRTTNTGELFF.

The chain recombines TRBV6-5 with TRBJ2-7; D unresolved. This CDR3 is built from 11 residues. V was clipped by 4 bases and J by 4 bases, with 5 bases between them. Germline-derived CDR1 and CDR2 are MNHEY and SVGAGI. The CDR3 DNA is TGTGCCAGCAGTTTGGGATACGAGCAGTACTTC. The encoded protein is CASSLGYEQYF.

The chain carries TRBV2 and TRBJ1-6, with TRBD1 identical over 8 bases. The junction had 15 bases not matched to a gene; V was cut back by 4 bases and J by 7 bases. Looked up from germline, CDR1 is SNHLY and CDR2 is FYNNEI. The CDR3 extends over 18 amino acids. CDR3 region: CASSGLDRAPDRNSPLHF. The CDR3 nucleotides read TGTGCCAGCAGTGGGTTGGACAGGGCACCCGATCGGAATTCACCCCTCCACTTT.

The CDR3 reads CASSQTSRSGNTIYF. CDR3 DNA sequence: TGTGCCAGCTCGCAGACATCGCGCTCTGGAAACACCATATATTTT. This sequence joins TRBV18 and TRBJ1-3, with D unclear. The V end lost 6 bases, the J end lost 0 bases, and 12 bases lay between the germline ends. The CDR3 consists of 15 residues. Germline values: CDR1 KGHSH, CDR2 LQKENI.

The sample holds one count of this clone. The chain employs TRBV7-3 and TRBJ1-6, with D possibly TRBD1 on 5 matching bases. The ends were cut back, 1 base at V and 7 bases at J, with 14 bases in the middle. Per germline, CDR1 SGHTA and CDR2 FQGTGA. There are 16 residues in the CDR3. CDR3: CASSLRPDGGNSPLHF. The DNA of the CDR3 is TGTGCCAGCAGCTTAAGGCCCGACGGGGGGAATTCACCCCTCCACTTT.

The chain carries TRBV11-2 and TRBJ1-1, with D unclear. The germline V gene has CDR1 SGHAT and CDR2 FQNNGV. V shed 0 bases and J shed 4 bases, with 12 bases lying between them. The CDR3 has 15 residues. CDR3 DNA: TGTGCCAGCAGCTTAGATACGGGAACACCCACTGAAGCTTTCTTT. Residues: CASSLDTGTPTEAFF.

CDR3 coding DNA: TGTGCCAGCAGTGAAGCGGGGACACCTTCACCCCTCCACTTT. This encodes CASSEAGTPSPLHF. This rearrangement joins TRBV6-1 to TRBJ1-6; tentative D call: TRBD1 (6 bases). V was cut by 0 bases and J by 9 bases, with 9 bases left in between. The CDR3 has 14 residues. CDR1 MNHNS and CDR2 SASEGT come from the germline V gene.

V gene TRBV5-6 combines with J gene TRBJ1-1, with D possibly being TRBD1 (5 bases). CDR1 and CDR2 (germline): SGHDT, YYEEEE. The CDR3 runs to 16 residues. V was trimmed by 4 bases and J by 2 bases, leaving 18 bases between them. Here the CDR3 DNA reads TGTGCCAGCAGCCCCAGGAGACAGATCTCAAACACTGAAGCTTTCTTT. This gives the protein CASSPRRQISNTEAFF.

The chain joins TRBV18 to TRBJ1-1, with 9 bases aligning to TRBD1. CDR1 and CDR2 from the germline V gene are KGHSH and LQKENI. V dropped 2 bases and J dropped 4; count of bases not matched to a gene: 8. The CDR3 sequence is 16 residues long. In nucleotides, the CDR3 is TGTGCCAGCTCACCAGAGGCACAGGGGGCCGGCACTGAAGCTTTCTTT. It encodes CASSPEAQGAGTEAFF.

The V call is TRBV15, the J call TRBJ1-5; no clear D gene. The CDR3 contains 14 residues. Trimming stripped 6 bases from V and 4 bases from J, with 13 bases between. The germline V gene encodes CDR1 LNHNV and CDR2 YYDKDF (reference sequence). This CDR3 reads CATRHQVGNQPQHF. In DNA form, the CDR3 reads TGTGCCACCAGGCACCAGGTCGGGAATCAGCCCCAGCATTTT.

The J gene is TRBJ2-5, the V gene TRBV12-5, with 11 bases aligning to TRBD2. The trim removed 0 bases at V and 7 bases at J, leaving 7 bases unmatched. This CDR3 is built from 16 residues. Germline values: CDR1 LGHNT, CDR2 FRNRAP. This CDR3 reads CASGLVLAGAPGTQYF. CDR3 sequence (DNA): TGTGCTAGTGGTTTGGTACTAGCGGGGGCCCCAGGGACCCAGTACTTC.

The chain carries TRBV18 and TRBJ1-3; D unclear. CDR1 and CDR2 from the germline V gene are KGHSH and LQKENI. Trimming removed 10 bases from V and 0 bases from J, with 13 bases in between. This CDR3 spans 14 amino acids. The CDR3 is CATTQQSSGNTIYF. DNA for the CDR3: TGTGCCACCACTCAGCAGAGCTCTGGAAACACCATATATTTT.

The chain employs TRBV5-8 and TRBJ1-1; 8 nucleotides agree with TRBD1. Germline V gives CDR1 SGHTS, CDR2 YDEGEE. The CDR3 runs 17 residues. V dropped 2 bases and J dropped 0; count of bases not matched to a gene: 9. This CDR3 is CASSFTLRTGLNTEAFF. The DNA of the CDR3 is TGTGCCAGCAGCTTCACGCTTAGGACAGGGTTGAACACTGAAGCTTTCTTT.

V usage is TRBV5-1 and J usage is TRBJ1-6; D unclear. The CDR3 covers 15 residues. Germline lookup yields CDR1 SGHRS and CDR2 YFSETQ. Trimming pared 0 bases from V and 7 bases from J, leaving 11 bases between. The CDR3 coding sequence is TGCGCCAGCAGCTTGGCGATGCATGGAAATTCACCCCTCCACTTT. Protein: CASSLAMHGNSPLHF. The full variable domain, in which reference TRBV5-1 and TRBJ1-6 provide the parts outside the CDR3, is KAGVTQTPRYLIKTRGQQVTLSCSPISGHRSVSWYQQTPGQGLQFLFEYFSETQRNKGNFPGRFSGRQFSNSRSEMNVSTLELGDSALYLCASSLAMHGNSPLHFGNGTRLTVT.

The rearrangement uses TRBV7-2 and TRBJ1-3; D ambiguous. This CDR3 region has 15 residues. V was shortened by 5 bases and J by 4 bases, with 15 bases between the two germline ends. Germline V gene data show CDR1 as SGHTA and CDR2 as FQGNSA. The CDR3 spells CASSLQPGRGNTIYF. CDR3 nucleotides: TGTGCCAGCAGCCTACAGCCCGGCAGGGGAAACACCATATATTTT.

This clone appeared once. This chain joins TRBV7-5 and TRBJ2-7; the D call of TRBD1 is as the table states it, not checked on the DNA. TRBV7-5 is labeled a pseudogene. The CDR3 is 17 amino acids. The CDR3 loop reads CARSLASGTGRSYEQYF. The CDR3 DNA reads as TGTGCCAGAAGCTTAGCAAGCGGGACAGGTCGGAGCTACGAGCAGTACTTC.

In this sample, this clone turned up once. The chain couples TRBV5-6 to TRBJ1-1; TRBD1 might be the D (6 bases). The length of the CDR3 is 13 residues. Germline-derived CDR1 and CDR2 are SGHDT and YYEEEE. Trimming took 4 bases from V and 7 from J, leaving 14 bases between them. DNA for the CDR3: TGTGCCAGCAGCCTCACAGGGTATTTTGAAGCTTTCTTT. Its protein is CASSLTGYFEAFF.